The 21 T cell receptor beta chains in this list originate from one sample, sequenced in a study of cytomegalovirus exposure and HLA in healthy donors. With 60 Vbeta and 13 Jbeta primers, the PCR was carried out. Sequenced by immunoSEQ multiplex PCR; TCRdb stores in-frame clones only, minus some. The table lists about 160,000 clones, around 67% of them singletons, with roughly 1.7% in the top ten. The sample comprised PBMCs. The receptor source for this set is a woman between 18 and 30 years old in good health and CMV-seronegative.

This clone showed up just once. V is TRBV14 and J is TRBJ2-2, with D possibly being TRBD1 (6 bases). V was shortened by 1 base and J by 6 bases, with 9 bases between the two germline ends. CDR3 length: 14 residues. Germline V gives CDR1 SGHDN, CDR2 FVKESK. CDR3 sequence: CASSQVPGAGELFF. CDR3 DNA sequence: TGTGCCAGCAGCCAAGTCCCAGGGGCCGGGGAGCTGTTTTTT.

The chain has TRBV5-6 and TRBJ1-1; 7 nucleotides align to TRBD1. Germline V gene sequence: CDR1 SGHDT, CDR2 YYEEEE. J gave up 11 bases and V 2 bases, and 12 bases lay outside the gene matches. The CDR3 extends over 14 amino acids. As DNA, the CDR3 is TGTGCCAGCAGCTTACAGGACAGGAACAATCCGGCTTTCTTT. This codes for CASSLQDRNNPAFF.

Only a few counts were recorded for this clone. The chain links TRBV11-2 to TRBJ2-1; D is unresolved. Trimming removed 0 bases from V and 6 bases from J, with 6 bases in between. Germline V lookup: CDR1 SGHAT, CDR2 FQNNGV. CDR3 length equals 13 residues. The CDR3, as DNA: TGTGCCAGCAGCTTAGAACTTAGCAATGAGCAGTTCTTC. Translated: CASSLELSNEQFF.

The V call is TRBV27, the J call TRBJ1-2; the D gene is possibly TRBD1 (5 bases). Between the trimmed V and J ends, which lost 7 bases and 5 bases, there was a span of 11 bases. Germline CDR1 MNHEY, CDR2 SMNVEV (reference sequence). The CDR3 runs to 12 residues. The chain's CDR3 is CASTGGGYGYTF. Here the CDR3 DNA reads TGTGCCAGCACGGGGGGTGGGTATGGCTACACCTTC.

The V and J genes are TRBV18 and TRBJ1-1, with a possible D match to TRBD1 (6 bases). V was cut by 3 bases and J by 5 bases, with 13 bases left in between. CDR1 and CDR2 (germline): KGHSH, LQKENI. The CDR3 loop spans 14 amino acids. CDR3 in amino acids: CASSPAGDQTEAFF. The CDR3 DNA is TGTGCCAGCTCACCGGCAGGGGACCAAACTGAAGCTTTCTTT.

The chain recombines TRBV4-3 with TRBJ1-1, with TRBD1 matching over 11 bases. Germline CDR1 reads LGHNA; CDR2 reads YSLEER. Germline trimming cut 0 bases from V and 9 bases from J; bases unmatched to any gene: 6. There are 15 residues in the CDR3. The CDR3 nucleotides read TGCGCCAGCAGCCAAGATGAGGGGGACAGGGGGAAAGCTTTCTTT. Translated, it gives CASSQDEGDRGKAFF.

The chain links TRBV6-5 to TRBJ1-5; D possibly corresponds to TRBD1 (5 bases). V lost 5 bases, J lost 4 bases, and 9 bases lay in between. This CDR3 spans 13 amino acids. The germline gives CDR1 MNHEY, CDR2 SVGAGI. In DNA, the CDR3 is TGTGCCAGCAGTCCCGACAGAAATCAGCCCCAGCATTTT. Translated, it gives CASSPDRNQPQHF.

This clone was detected once. This sequence joins TRBV5-1 and TRBJ2-5; 9 bases align to TRBD1. The CDR3 has 17 residues. Germline trimming cut 7 bases from V and 5 bases from J; bases unmatched to any gene: 18. CDR1 is SGHRS, CDR2 YFSETQ, per germline. In DNA, the CDR3 is TGCGCCAGCTCCCCGGGACAGGGTTGGGGGCAATACGAGACCCAGTACTTC. This encodes CASSPGQGWGQYETQYF.

V and J are TRBV4-3 and TRBJ1-1; D may be TRBD1 (5 bases). Germline V gene sequence: CDR1 LGHNA, CDR2 YSLEER. V lost 3 bases and J 2 bases, leaving 10 bases between the germline ends. The CDR3 sequence is 14 residues long. CDR3 amino acids: CASSHDTGNTEAFF. Written as DNA, the CDR3 is TGCGCCAGCAGCCACGATACAGGTAACACTGAAGCTTTCTTT.

This chain uses TRBV19 with TRBJ2-3, with 9 bases identical to TRBD2. The junction had 8 bases not matched to a gene; V was cut back by 7 bases and J by 12 bases. Germline V gene lookup returns CDR1 LNHDA and CDR2 SQIVND (reference sequence). CDR3 length: 12 residues. CDR3 sequence: CASIGAGGAQYF. The CDR3 region has the DNA TGTGCCAGTATAGGAGCGGGGGGCGCTCAGTATTTT.

The sample holds a few counts of this clone. The chain combines TRBV30 with TRBJ2-3; 12 bases align to TRBD1. Germline assignment: CDR1 GTSNPN and CDR2 SVGIG (reference sequence). The trim removed 0 bases at V and 6 bases at J, leaving 10 bases unmatched. The CDR3 has 17 amino acids. In DNA, the CDR3 is TGTGCCTGGAGTGTAGGGACAGGGGGCTTCGTTGGTGATACGCAGTATTTT. Amino acid sequence: CAWSVGTGGFVGDTQYF.

The chain links TRBV6-1 to TRBJ1-2; D gene uncertain. There are 13 residues in the CDR3. V shed 3 bases and J shed 3 bases, with 8 bases lying between them. Germline CDR1 reads MNHNS; CDR2 reads SASEGT. CDR3 in DNA: TGTGCCAGCAGTGATCCTCTATACTATGGCTACACCTTC. Translating gives CASSDPLYYGYTF.

The V and J genes are TRBV7-8 and TRBJ1-5; no clear D gene. The CDR3 extends over 14 amino acids. V was trimmed by 5 bases and J by 3 bases, leaving 11 bases between them. Germline V gives CDR1 SGHVS, CDR2 FQNEAQ. DNA of the CDR3: TGTGCCAGCAGCCCCTCGGGGTACAATCAGCCCCAGCATTTT. Protein sequence: CASSPSGYNQPQHF.

The rearrangement joins TRBV5-4 to TRBJ2-2; TRBD1 matches at 9 bases. Germline V gene data show CDR1 as SGHNT and CDR2 as YYREEE (reference sequence). Unmatched junction bases numbered 10, after V lost 1 base and J lost 6 bases. CDR3 length: 17 amino acids. CDR3 residues: CASSLLPGTGSAGELFF. The CDR3 bases are TGTGCCAGCAGCTTGTTGCCCGGGACAGGGAGCGCCGGGGAGCTGTTTTTT. Using reference TRBV5-4 and TRBJ2-2 for the parts outside the CDR3, the full variable domain is ETGVTQSPTHLIKTRGQQVTLRCSSQSGHNTVSWYQQALGQGPQFIFQYYREEENGRGNFPPRFSGLQFPNYSSELNVNALELDDSALYLCASSLLPGTGSAGELFFGEGSRLTVL.

This clone was seen once. The chain employs TRBV10-3 and TRBJ2-7; 8 positions agree with TRBD1. The CDR3 runs 14 residues. Per germline, CDR1 ENHRY and CDR2 SYGVKD. V gave up 4 bases and J gave up 6 bases; unmatched junction bases: 8. DNA of the CDR3: TGTGCCATCAGTGGTTTAGACAGGGGTGGCGAGCAGTACTTC. Translating gives CAISGLDRGGEQYF.

This chain links TRBV29-1 with TRBJ2-5; D is perhaps TRBD1 (5 bases). The DNA end lines up better with TRBJ2-7; the J call may be wrong. This CDR3 spans 15 amino acids. Germline assignment: CDR1 SQVTM and CDR2 ANQGSEA. The DNA for the CDR3 is TGCAGCGTTGCCGATCCCTCGACAGCCTCCTACGAGCAGTACTTC. Amino acid sequence: CSVADPSTASYEQYF.

This sequence joins TRBV7-3 and TRBJ2-7; 13 nucleotides align to TRBD2. V lost 5 bases and J lost 6; bases outside the gene matches: 4. The germline V gene has CDR1 SGHTA and CDR2 FQGTGA. The CDR3 length is 14 residues. The CDR3 here is CASSLGTSGAEQYF. CDR3 nucleotides: TGTGCCAGCAGCCTCGGGACTAGCGGGGCCGAGCAGTACTTC.

This clone was found once. V is TRBV9 and J is TRBJ2-1, with 11 bases aligning to TRBD2. There are 14 residues in the CDR3. The V segment lost 4 bases and the J segment 7 bases; nucleotides outside the gene matches: 4. Germline V gene sequence: CDR1 SGDLS, CDR2 YYNGEE. CDR3 coding DNA: TGTGCCAGCAGCTATAGCGGGGGGGCTAATGAGCAGTTCTTC. This sequence encodes CASSYSGGANEQFF.

This clone has just one count. The chain links TRBV6-1 to TRBJ2-5; TRBD2 aligns across 7 bases. Germline CDR1 MNHNS, CDR2 SASEGT. CDR3 length: 13 amino acids. V shed 6 bases, J shed 2 bases, and the junction held 3 bases outside the gene matches. The DNA of the CDR3 is TGTGCCAGCAGGGGACTACCTCAAGAGACCCAGTACTTC. Its translation: CASRGLPQETQYF.

This clone has just a few counts. The V gene is TRBV18, the J gene TRBJ1-2; TRBD1 matches 7 bases. Germline CDR1 KGHSH, CDR2 LQKENI. V trimming: 6 bases; J trimming: 6 bases; junction bases outside the gene matches: 10. This CDR3 has 14 residues. For the CDR3, the DNA is TGTGCCAGCTCCCCAGGGAAGGGGGCCGATGGCTACACCTTC. Its translation: CASSPGKGADGYTF.

The chain has TRBV6-6 and TRBJ2-3, with a possible D match to TRBD1 (5 bases). Germline V CDR1 and CDR2: MNHNY, SVGAGI (reference sequence). The CDR3 totals 14 residues. Trimming removed 6 bases at V and 0 bases at J, with 10 bases between. CDR3 residues: CASSPRQSTDTQYF. The CDR3 DNA sequence: TGTGCCAGCAGCCCAAGACAGAGCACAGATACGCAGTATTTT.